This TCR beta chain derives from a study of blood T cell repertoires in COVID-19. About the study: Sites across the United States, Italy and Spain contributed samples from acute and convalescent COVID-19.

CDR1 SNHLY and CDR2 FYNNEI come from the germline V gene. The CDR3 contains 13 residues. The V gene lost 7 bases and the J gene lost 1 base, with 10 bases spanning the gap. Under the authors' procedure: Nucleated cell counts were estimated from reference gene primer amplification. Sequencing used immunoSEQ multiplex PCR; TCRdb keeps in-frame clones, though not all of them. That table gives V, J and clone size, and the DNA gave D and trimming. The sample shows roughly 250,000 clones, approximately 90% of them seen only once. The chain uses TRBV2 and TRBJ2-5; no reliable D call. The sequenced material came from peripheral blood. The clonotype was recovered from a man aged 25-45 years with acute or convalescent COVID-19. CDR3 in amino acids: CASTRDFQETQYF. The CDR3 region has the DNA TGTGCCAGCACCCGAGACTTCCAAGAGACCCAGTACTTC.